The T cell receptor beta chain described here comes from a study of graft-versus-host responses after intestinal transplantation. Study-wide context: Recipients underwent multivisceral, liver-intestinal, or isolated intestinal transplants. Anti-thymocyte globulin induction preceded two to three years of tacrolimus and steroid maintenance in all recipients.

Study conclusions and caveats: Where graft-donor T cell macrochimerism was present, patients had high graft-versus-host to host-versus-graft clonal ratios in allografts.

CDR1 SGHTA and CDR2 FQGNSA come from the germline V gene. V lost 4 bases to trimming and J lost 4 bases, with 13 bases between them. This CDR3 is 14 amino acids long. Measured with immunoSEQ multiplex PCR; TCRdb has only the in-frame clones, and not every one. Among some 110,000 clones listed, roughly nine tenths were seen once. This clone was observed once. Its antigen is unidentified. The receptor was derived from a human donor who received an intestinal transplant. The chain uses TRBV7-2 and TRBJ1-2, with a tentative D call TRBD1 (6 bases). The material was unstimulated CD4+ T cells sorted from spleen or lymph node cells, obtained before intestinal transplant. CDR3 sequence: CASSYQGKLYGYTF. As DNA, the CDR3 is TGTGCCAGCAGCTACCAGGGGAAACTCTATGGCTACACCTTC. The full variable domain, rest sourced from reference TRBV7-2 and TRBJ1-2, is GAGVSQSPSNKVTEKGKDVELRCDPISGHTALYWYRQSLGQGLEFLIYFQGNSAPDKSGLPSDRFSAERTGGSVSTLTIQRTQQEDSAVYLCASSYQGKLYGYTFGSGTRLTVV.